This T cell receptor (beta chain) was retrieved from a study of identical twins. V was clipped by 3 bases and J by 0 bases, with 6 bases between them. The CDR3 consists of 15 residues. Germline loops: CDR1 SNHLY, CDR2 FYNNEI. MiXCR was run by TCRdb on the 5' RACE reads, yielding one entry per CDR3 protein. The sample lists 700,000 to 950,000 distinct CDR3 sequences, over 9% occurring once. This clonotype has ten or more counts. The sample was also reused in another study, on yellow fever vaccine responses in identical twins.

This sequence joins TRBV2 and TRBJ1-6; D perhaps matches TRBD1 (6 bases). Material for sequencing was PBMCs. This TCR was recovered from a woman between 18 and 29 years old in good health. CDR3 DNA: TGTGCCAGCAGTGAGGACAGCTCCTATAATTCACCCCTCCACTTT. It translates to CASSEDSSYNSPLHF.